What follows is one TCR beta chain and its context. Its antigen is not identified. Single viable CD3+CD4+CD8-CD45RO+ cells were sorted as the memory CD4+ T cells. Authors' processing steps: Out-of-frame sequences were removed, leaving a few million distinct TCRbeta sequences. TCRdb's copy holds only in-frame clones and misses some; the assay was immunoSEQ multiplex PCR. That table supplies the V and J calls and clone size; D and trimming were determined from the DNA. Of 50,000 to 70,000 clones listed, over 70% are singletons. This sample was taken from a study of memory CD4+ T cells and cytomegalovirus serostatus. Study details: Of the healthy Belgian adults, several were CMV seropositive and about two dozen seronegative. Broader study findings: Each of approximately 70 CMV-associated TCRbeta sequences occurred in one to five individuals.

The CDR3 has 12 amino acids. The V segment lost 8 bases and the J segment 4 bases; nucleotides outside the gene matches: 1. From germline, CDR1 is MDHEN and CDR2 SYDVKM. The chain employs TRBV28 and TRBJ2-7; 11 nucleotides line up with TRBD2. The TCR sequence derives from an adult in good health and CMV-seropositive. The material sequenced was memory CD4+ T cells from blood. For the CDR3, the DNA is TGTGCCAGCGGGACTAGCGGTTACGAGCAGTACTTC. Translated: CASGTSGYEQYF.